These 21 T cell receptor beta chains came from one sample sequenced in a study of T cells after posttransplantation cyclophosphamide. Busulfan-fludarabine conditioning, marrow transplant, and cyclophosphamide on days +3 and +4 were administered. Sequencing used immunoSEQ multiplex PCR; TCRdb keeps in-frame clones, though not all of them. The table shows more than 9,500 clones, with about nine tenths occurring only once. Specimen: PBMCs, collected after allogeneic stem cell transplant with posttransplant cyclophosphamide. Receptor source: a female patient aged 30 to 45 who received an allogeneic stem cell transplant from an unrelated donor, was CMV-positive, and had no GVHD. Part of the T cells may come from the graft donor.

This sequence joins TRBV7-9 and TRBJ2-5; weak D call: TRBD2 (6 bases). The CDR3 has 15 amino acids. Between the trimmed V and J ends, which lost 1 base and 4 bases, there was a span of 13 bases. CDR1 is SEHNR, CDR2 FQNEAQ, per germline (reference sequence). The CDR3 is CASSLGSGNLETQYF. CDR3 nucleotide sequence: TGTGCCAGCAGCTTAGGTAGCGGAAACCTAGAGACCCAGTACTTC. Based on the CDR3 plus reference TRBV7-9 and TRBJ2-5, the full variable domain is DTGVSQNPRHKITKRGQNVTFRCDPISEHNRLYWYRQTLGQGPEFLTYFQNEAQLEKSRLLSDRFSAERPKGSFSTLEIQRTEQGDSAMYLCASSLGSGNLETQYFGPGTRLLVL.

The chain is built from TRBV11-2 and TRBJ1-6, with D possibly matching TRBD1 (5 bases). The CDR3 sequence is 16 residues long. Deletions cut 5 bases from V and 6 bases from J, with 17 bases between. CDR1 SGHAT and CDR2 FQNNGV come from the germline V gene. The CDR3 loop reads CASSGPPGGLNSPLHF. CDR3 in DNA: TGTGCCAGCAGCGGGCCCCCGGGGGGTCTTAATTCACCCCTCCACTTT.

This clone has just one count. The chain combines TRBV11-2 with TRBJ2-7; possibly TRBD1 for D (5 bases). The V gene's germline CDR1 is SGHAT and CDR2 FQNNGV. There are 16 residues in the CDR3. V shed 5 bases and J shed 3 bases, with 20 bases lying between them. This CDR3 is CASSAARFWGLYEQYF. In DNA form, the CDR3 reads TGTGCCAGCAGCGCCGCGCGATTTTGGGGCCTCTACGAGCAGTACTTC.

In DNA form, the CDR3 reads TGCAGCGTTGAAGTGGGACAGGGGAACTATGGCTACACCTTC. Protein sequence: CSVEVGQGNYGYTF. The chain has TRBV29-1 and TRBJ1-2; 10 nucleotides match TRBD1. The CDR3 totals 14 residues. Trimming at V came to 1 base and at J to 2 bases, leaving 1 base not matched to a gene. Germline V lookup: CDR1 SQVTM, CDR2 ANQGSEA.

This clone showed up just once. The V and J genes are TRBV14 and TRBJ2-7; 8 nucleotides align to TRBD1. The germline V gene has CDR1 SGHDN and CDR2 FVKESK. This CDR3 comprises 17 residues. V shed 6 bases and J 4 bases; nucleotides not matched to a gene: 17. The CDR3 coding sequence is TGTGCCAGCAGTCGAAGGCCCGACAGGGGTTCCCTGTACGAGCAGTACTTC. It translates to CASSRRPDRGSLYEQYF.

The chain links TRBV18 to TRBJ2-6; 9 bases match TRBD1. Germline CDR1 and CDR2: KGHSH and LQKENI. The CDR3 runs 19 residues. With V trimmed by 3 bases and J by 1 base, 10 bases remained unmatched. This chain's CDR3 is CASSPVPGQGPSGANVLTF. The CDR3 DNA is TGTGCCAGCTCACCCGTACCGGGACAGGGACCTTCTGGGGCCAACGTCCTGACTTTC. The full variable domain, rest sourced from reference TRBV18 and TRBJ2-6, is NAGVMQNPRHLVRRRGQEARLRCSPMKGHSHVYWYRQLPEEGLKFMVYLQKENIIDESGMPKERFSAEFPKEGPSILRIQQVVRGDSAAYFCASSPVPGQGPSGANVLTFGAGSRLTVL.

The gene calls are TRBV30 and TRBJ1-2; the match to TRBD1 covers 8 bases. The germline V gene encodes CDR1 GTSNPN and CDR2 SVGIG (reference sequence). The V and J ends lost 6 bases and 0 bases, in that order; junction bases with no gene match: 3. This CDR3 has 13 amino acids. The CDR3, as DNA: TGTGCCTGCCGACAGGGGACTAACTATGGCTACACCTTC. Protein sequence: CACRQGTNYGYTF.

For the CDR3, the DNA is TGTGCCAGTAGGGGACTTACGAACACCGGGGAGCTGTTTTTT. Translation gives CASRGLTNTGELFF. J is TRBJ2-2 and V is TRBV19, with D possibly TRBD2 on 6 matching bases. CDR3 length: 14 residues. Trimming cost V 6 bases and J 0 bases, with 8 bases left between them. Germline assignment: CDR1 LNHDA and CDR2 SQIVND (reference sequence).

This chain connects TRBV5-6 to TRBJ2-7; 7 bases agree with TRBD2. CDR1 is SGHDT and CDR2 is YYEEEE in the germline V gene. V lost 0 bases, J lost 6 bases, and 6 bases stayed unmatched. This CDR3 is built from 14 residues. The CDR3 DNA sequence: TGTGCCAGCAGCTTGGGCGGGAGCATCTCCGAGCAGTACTTC. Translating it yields CASSLGGSISEQYF.

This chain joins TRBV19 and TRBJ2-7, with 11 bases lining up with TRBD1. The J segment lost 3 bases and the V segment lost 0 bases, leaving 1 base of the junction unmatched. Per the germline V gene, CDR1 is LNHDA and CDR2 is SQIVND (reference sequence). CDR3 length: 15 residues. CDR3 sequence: CASSIEGTGGYEQYF. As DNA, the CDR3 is TGTGCCAGTAGTATAGAAGGGACAGGGGGCTACGAGCAGTACTTC.

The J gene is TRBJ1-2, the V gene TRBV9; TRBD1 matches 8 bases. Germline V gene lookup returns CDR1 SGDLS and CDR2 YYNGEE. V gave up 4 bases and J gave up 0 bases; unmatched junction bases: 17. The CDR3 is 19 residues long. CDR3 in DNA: TGTGCCAGCAGCACTCACCAAAAGGGACAGGTCACAGCTAACTATGGCTACACCTTC. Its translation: CASSTHQKGQVTANYGYTF.

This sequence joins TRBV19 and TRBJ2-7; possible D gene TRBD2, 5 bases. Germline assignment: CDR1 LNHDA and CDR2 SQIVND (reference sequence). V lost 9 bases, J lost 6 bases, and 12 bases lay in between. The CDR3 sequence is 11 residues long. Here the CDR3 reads CASGRDIEQYF. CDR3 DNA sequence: TGTGCCAGCGGACGGGATATCGAGCAGTACTTC.

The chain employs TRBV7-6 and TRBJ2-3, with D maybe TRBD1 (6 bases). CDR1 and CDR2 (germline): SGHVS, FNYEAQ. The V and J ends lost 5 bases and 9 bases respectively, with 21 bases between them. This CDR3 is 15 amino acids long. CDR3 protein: CASSMVQGTFATQYF. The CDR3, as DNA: TGTGCCAGCAGCATGGTACAGGGAACGTTCGCAACGCAGTATTTT.

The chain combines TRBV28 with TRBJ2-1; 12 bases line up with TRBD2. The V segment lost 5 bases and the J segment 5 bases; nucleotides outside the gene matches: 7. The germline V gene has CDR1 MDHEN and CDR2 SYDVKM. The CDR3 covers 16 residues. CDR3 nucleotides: TGTGCCAGCAGTCTACTAGCGGGAGGAGTGGACAATGAGCAGTTCTTC. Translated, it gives CASSLLAGGVDNEQFF.

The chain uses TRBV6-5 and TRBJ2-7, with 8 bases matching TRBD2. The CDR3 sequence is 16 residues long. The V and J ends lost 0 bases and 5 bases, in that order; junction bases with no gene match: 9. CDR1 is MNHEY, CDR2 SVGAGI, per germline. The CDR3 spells CASSYSRLAFFHEQYF. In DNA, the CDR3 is TGTGCCAGCAGTTACTCGAGACTAGCGTTTTTCCACGAGCAGTACTTC.

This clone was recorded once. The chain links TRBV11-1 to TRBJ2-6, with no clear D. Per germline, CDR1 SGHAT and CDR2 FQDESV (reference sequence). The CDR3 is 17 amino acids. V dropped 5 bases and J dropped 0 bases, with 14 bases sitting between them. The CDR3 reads CASSGGWVNSGANVLTF. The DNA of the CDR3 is TGTGCCAGCAGCGGCGGTTGGGTTAACTCTGGGGCCAACGTCCTGACTTTC.

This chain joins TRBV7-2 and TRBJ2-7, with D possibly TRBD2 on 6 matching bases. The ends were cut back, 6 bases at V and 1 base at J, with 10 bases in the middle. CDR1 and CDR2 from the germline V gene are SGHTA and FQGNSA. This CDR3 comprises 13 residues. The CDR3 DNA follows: TGTGCCAGCAGATCGGGGGTATCCTACGAGCAGTACTTC. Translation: CASRSGVSYEQYF. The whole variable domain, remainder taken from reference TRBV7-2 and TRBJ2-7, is GAGVSQSPSNKVTEKGKDVELRCDPISGHTALYWYRQSLGQGLEFLIYFQGNSAPDKSGLPSDRFSAERTGGSVSTLTIQRTQQEDSAVYLCASRSGVSYEQYFGPGTRLTVT.

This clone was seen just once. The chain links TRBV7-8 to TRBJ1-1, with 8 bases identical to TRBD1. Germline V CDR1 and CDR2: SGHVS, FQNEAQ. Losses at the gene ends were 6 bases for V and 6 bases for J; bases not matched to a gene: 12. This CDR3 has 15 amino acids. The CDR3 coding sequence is TGTGCCAGCAGAAACCCCCAGGGGGCAATCTCTGAAGCTTTCTTT. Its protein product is CASRNPQGAISEAFF.

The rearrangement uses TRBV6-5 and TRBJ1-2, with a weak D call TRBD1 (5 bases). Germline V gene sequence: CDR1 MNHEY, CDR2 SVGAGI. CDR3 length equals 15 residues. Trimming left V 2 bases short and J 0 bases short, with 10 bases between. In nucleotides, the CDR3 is TGTGCCAGCAGTTACGGGGGGGGGTCTAACTATGGCTACACCTTC. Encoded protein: CASSYGGGSNYGYTF.

The CDR3 protein is CASTLTGDLSYTEAFF. The CDR3 bases are TGTGCCAGCACTCTAACAGGGGACCTTTCTTACACTGAAGCTTTCTTT. This chain links TRBV18 with TRBJ1-1; the match to TRBD1 covers 7 bases. The CDR3 covers 16 residues. The germline V gene has CDR1 KGHSH and CDR2 LQKENI. Unmatched junction bases numbered 15, after V lost 8 bases and J lost 3 bases.

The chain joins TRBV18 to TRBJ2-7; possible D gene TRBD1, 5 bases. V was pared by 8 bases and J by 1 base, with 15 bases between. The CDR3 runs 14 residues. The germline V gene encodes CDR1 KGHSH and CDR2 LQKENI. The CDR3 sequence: CASATGPLSYEQYF. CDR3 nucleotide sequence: TGTGCCAGCGCAACAGGCCCCCTTTCCTACGAGCAGTACTTC.